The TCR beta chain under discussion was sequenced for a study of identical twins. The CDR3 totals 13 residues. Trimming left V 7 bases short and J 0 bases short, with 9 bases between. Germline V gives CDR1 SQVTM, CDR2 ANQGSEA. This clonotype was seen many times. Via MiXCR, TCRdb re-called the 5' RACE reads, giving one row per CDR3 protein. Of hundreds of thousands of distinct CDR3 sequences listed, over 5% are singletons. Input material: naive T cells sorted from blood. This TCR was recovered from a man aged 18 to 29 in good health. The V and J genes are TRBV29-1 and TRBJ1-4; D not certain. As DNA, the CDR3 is TGCAGCGCCCAGCGAGCAACTAATGAAAAACTGTTTTTT. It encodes CSAQRATNEKLFF. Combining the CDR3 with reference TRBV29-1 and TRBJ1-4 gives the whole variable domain SAVISQKPSRDICQRGTSLTIQCQVDSQVTMMFWYRQQPGQSLTLIATANQGSEATYESGFVIDKFPISRPNLTFSTLTVSNMSPEDSSIYLCSAQRATNEKLFFGSGTQLSVL.